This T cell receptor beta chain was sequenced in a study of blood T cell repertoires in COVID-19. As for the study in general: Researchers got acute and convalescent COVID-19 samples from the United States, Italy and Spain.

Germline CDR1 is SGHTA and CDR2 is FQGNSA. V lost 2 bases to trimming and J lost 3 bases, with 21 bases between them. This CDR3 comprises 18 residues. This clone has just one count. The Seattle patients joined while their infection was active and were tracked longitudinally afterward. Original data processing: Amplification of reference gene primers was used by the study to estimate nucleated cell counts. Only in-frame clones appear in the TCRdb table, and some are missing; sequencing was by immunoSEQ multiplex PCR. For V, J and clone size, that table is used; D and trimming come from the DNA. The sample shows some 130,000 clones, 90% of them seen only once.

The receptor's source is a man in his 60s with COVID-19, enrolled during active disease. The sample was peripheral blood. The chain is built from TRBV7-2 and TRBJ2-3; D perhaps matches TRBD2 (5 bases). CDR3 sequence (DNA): TGTGCCAGCAGCTTAAATGGGCCAAGGGCGGGTGGGACAGATACGCAGTATTTT. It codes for CASSLNGPRAGGTDTQYF.